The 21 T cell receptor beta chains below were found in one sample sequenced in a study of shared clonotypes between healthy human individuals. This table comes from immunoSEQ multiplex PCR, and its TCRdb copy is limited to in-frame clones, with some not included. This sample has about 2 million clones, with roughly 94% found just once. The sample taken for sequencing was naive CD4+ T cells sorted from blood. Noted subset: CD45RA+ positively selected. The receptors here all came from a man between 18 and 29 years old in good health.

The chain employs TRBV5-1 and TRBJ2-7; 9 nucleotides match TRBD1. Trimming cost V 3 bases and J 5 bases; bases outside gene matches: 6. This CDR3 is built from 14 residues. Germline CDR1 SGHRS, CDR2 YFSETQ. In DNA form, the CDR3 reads TGCGCCAGCAGCTCGGACAGGGGTAAGCACGAGCAGTACTTC. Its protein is CASSSDRGKHEQYF.

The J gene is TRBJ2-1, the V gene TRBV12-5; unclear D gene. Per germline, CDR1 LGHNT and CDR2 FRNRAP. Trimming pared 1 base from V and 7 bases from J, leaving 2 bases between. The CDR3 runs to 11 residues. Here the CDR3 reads CASGLGNEQFF. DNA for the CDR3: TGTGCTAGTGGTTTGGGGAATGAGCAGTTCTTC.

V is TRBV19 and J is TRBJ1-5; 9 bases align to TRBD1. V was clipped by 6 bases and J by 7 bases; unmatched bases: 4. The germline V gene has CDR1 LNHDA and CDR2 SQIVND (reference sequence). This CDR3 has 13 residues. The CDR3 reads CASRTGGEQPQHF. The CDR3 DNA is TGTGCCAGTAGGACAGGGGGGGAACAGCCCCAGCATTTT.

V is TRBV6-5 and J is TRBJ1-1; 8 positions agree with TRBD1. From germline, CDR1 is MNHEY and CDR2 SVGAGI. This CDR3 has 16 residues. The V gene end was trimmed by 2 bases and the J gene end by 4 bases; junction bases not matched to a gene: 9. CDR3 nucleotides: TGTGCCAGCAGTTACACCACACAGGGGGAAGGCACTGAAGCTTTCTTT. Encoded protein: CASSYTTQGEGTEAFF.

CDR3 loop: CASQLQGTEAFF. The CDR3 coding sequence is TGTGCCAGCCAATTACAGGGCACTGAAGCTTTCTTT. The rearrangement joins TRBV6-6 to TRBJ1-1; tentative D call: TRBD1 (6 bases). CDR1 and CDR2 (germline): MNHNY, SVGAGI (reference sequence). The CDR3 sequence is 12 residues long. Between the trimmed V and J ends, which lost 8 bases and 4 bases, there was a span of 11 bases.

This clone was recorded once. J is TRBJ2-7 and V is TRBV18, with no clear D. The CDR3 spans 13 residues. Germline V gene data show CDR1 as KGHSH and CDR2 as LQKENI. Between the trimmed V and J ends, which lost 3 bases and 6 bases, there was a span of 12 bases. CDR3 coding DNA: TGTGCCAGCTCACCCATTATTGGTGGCGAGCAGTACTTC. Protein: CASSPIIGGEQYF.

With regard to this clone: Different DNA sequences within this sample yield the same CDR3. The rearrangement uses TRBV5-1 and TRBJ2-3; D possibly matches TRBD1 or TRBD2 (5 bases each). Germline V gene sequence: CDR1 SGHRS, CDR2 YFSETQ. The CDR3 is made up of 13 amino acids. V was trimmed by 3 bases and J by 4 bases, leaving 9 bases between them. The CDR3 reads CASSSGGADTQYF. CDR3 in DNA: TGCGCCAGCAGCTCTGGGGGTGCAGATACGCAGTATTTT.

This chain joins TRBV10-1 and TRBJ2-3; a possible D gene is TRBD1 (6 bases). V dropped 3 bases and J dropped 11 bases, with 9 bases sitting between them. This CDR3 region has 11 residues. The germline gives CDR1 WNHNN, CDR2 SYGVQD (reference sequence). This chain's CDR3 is CASSDTDRQYF. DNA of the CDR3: TGCGCCAGCAGTGACACGGACAGGCAGTATTTT.

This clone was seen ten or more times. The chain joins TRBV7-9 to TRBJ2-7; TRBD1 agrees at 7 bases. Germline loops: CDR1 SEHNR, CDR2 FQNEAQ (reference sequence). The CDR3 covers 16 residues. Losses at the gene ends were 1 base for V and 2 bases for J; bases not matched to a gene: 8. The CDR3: CASSLGDRRNPYEQYF. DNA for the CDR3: TGTGCCAGCAGCTTAGGGGACAGAAGAAACCCCTACGAGCAGTACTTC.

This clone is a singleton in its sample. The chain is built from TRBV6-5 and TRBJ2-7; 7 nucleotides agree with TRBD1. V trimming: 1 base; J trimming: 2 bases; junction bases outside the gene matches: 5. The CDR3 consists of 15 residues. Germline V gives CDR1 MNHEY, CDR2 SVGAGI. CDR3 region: CASSYLGQPAYEQYF. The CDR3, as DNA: TGTGCCAGCAGTTACTTGGGACAGCCAGCCTACGAGCAGTACTTC.

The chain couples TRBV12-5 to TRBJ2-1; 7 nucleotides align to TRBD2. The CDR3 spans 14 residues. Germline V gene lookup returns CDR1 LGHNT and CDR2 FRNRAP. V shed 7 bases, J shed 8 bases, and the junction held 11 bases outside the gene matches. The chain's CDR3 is CASASGLLRHEQFF. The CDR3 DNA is TGTGCTAGTGCTTCGGGACTACTACGACATGAGCAGTTCTTC.

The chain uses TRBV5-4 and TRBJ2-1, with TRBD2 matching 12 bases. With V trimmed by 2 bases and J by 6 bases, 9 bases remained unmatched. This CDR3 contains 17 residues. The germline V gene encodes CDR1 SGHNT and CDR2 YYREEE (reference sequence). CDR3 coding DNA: TGTGCCAGCAGCTTTGGACTAGCGGGGCCTTGGCCCAATGAGCAGTTCTTC. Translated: CASSFGLAGPWPNEQFF.

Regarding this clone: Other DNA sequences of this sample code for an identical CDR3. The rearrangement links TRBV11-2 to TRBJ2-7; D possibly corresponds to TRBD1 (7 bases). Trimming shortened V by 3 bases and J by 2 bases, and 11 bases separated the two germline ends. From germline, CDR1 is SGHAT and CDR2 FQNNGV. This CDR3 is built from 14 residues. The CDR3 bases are TGTGCCAGCAGCTTGGAGGGGACAGCCTACGAGCAGTACTTC. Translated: CASSLEGTAYEQYF.

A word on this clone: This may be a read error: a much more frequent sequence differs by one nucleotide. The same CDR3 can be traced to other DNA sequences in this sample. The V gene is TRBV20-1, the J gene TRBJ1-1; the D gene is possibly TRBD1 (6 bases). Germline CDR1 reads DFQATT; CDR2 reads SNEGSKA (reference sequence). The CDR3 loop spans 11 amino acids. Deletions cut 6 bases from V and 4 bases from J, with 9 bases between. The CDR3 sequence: CSARQVTEAFF. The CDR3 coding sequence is TGCAGTGCGAGACAGGTCACTGAAGCTTTCTTT.

DNA for the CDR3: TGTGCCAGCAGTTTATGGGGACAGGGGTTGGATTCACCCCTCCACTTT. Its translation: CASSLWGQGLDSPLHF. The chain couples TRBV27 to TRBJ1-6; 10 nucleotides align to TRBD1. Looked up from germline, CDR1 is MNHEY and CDR2 is SMNVEV (reference sequence). With 1 base clipped from V and 8 bases from J, the junction kept 5 bases outside the gene matches. The CDR3 covers 16 residues.

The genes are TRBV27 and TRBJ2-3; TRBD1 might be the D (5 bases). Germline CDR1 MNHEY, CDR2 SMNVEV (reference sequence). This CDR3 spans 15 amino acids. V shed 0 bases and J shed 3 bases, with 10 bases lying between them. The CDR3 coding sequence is TGTGCCAGCAGTTTATCAGGCAGGGCTACAGATACGCAGTATTTT. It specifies CASSLSGRATDTQYF.

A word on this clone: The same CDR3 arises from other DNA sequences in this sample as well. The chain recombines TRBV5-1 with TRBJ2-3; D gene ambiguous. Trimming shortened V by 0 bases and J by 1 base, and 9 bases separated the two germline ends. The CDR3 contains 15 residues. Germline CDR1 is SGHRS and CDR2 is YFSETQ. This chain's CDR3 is CASSLEGLGTDTQYF. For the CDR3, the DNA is TGCGCCAGCAGCTTGGAGGGTTTGGGCACAGATACGCAGTATTTT.

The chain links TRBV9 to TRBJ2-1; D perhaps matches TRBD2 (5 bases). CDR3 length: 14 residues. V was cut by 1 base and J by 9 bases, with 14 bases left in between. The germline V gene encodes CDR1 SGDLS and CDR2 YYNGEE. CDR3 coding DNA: TGTGCCAGCAGCGTAAACTCAGGAGGCAGTGAGCAGTTCTTC. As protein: CASSVNSGGSEQFF.

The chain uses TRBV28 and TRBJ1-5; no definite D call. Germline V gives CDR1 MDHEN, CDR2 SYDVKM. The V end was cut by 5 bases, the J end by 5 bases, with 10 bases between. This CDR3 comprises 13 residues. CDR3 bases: TGTGCCAGCAGTCGGGTACGATATCAGCCCCAGCATTTT. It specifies CASSRVRYQPQHF. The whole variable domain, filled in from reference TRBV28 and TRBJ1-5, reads DVKVTQSSRYLVKRTGEKVFLECVQDMDHENMFWYRQDPGLGLRLIYFSYDVKMKEKGDIPEGYSVSREKKERFSLILESASTNQTSMYLCASSRVRYQPQHFGDGTRLSIL.

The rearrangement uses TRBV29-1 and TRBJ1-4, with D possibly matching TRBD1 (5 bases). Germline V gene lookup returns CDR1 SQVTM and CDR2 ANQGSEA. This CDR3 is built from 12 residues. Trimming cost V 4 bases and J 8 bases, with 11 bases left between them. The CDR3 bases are TGCAGCGTTGGGCAGGGACGGGAAAAACTGTTTTTT. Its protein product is CSVGQGREKLFF.

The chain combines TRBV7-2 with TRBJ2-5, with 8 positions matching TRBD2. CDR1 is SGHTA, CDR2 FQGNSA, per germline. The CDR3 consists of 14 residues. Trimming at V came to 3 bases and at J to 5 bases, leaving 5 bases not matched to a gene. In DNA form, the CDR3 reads TGTGCCAGCAGCTTGGGACTAGTGAGGGAGACCCAGTACTTC. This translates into CASSLGLVRETQYF.